This TCR beta chain stems from a study of T cell responses to AZD1222 COVID-19 vaccine listed by TCRdb under 2021. With respect to the entire study: Because spike-specific TCR depth and breadth did not differ between the two schedules, AZD1222 recipients who got a second dose at roughly 4 weeks were pooled with those who got a second dose at roughly 12 weeks. A total of about 240 trial participants underwent TCR sequencing, of whom approximately 210 received two doses of AZD1222 and about 26 received two doses of the MenACWY control vaccine. Trial participants were enrolled by age into 18-55, 56-69 and 70-plus year subgroups, with around 150, 28 and 57 TCR-sequenced participants respectively.

The CDR1 and CDR2 encoded by the germline V gene (reference sequence) are LNHDA and SQIVND. The V end loses 3 bases and the J end loses 5 bases, and a stretch of 19 bases separates them. The CDR3 covers 16 residues, taking in both the cysteine and the phenylalanine. This entry keeps only the CDR3 DNA: 48 bases, framed from base 1. Note on this clone: There is no known antigen for this receptor. Base qualities are not recorded, but no much larger clone differs from it by a single base.

The paper as a whole reports these results and caveats: Nearly half of unique spike-specific TCRs reportedly recognized epitopes outside regions mutated in the B.1.351 and B.1.1.7 variants. Participants were mostly white British and included more females than males, and it was suggested by the authors that clonal diversity may have been underestimated. In the small 56-69-year group, the increase in depth fell short of significance, most likely because of low power. After two AZD1222 doses, spike-specific TCR breadth and depth were significantly higher than at day 0 and than in MenACWY recipients. Conclusions about previously exposed vaccinees were limited because only six AZD1222 recipients were SARS-CoV-2 seropositive at baseline. Because no day 14 peak-response samples were available, repertoires were characterized only after the peak T cell response. The vaccine-associated CD4 TCRs covered the entire spike protein, and the dominant responses fell in regions 160-218 and 743-854.

The time point label, as the study defines it: baseline before first vaccination. Samples from vaccinated people were obtained from the UK trials COV001 and COV002, which included a single-blind randomized controlled phase 2/3 trial of AZD1222 (ChAdOx1 nCoV-19) in healthy adults. For TCRbeta chain sequencing, PBMC samples were collected from trial participants at day 0 and at day 28 after the second dose. The CDR3 regions of human TCRbeta chains were analyzed by immunosequencing. As for the authors' bioinformatics: Repertoire TCRs were matched against a reference library of SARS-CoV-2-specific TCRs generated with the MIRA antigen-specificity platform. Breadth was defined as the fraction of unique TCRs that were SARS-CoV-2-associated. Depth was defined as the fraction of total T cells that were SARS-CoV-2-associated. Using the MIRA data, each spike-specific TCR was mapped to the spike region that the TCR reacts to and placed in a CD4 or CD8 class. Log10-transformed breadth and depth values were compared by one-way ANOVA with Sidak's multiple comparisons tests. This immuneACCESS table, as held by TCRdb, lists in-frame sequences with V and J called but not all clones. Of the missing ones, under half trace to an unresolved V gene in checked studies; the others have no known cause. The DNA gave D and trimming, while V, J and clone size come from that table. Present in this sample are 100,000 to 150,000 clones, 80% to 90% of which were seen just once. The ten top clones hold around 1.5% of the sample.

Here the sequenced sample was peripheral blood, taken on day 0 of AZD1222 vaccination. The receptor was derived from an adult in good health. The rearranged segments are TRBV19 and TRBJ1-1; the D gene is perhaps TRBD1, on 6 matching bases. The DNA sequence is TGTGCCAGTAGTATTGGACCACAGGGTGAGCCGACTGAAGCTTTCTTT. The encoded protein is CASSIGPQGEPTEAFF.